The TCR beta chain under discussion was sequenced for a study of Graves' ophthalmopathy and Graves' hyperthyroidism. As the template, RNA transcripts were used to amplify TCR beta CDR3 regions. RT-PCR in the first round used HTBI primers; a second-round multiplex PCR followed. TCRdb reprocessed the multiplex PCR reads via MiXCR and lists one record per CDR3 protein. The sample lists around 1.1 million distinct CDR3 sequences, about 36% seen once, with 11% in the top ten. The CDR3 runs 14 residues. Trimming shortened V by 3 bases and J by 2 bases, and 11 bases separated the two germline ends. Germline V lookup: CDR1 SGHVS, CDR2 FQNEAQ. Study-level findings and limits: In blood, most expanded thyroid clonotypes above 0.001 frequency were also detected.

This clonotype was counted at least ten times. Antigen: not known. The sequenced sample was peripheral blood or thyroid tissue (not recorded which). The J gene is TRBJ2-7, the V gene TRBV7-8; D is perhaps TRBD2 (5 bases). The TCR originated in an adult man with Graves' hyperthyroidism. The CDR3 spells CASSFMLGAYEQYF. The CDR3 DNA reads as TGTGCCAGCAGCTTTATGTTGGGAGCCTACGAGCAGTACTTC.